This paragraph covers one T cell receptor (beta chain) sequence. This sample is drawn from a study of identical twins. This CDR3 has 11 residues. V dropped 11 bases and J dropped 2; count of bases not matched to a gene: 2. CDR1 and CDR2 from the germline V gene are LNHDA and SQIVND (reference sequence). TCRdb passed the 5' RACE reads through MiXCR, listing each CDR3 protein once. This table has around 200,000 distinct CDR3 sequences, roughly a tenth appearing once. This chain connects TRBV19 to TRBJ1-2; 7 nucleotides line up with TRBD1. The clonotype was recovered from a woman younger than 35 in good health. The sample consisted of memory (CD45RO+) T cells sorted from blood. The CDR3 is CAVQGNYGYTF. As DNA, the CDR3 is TGTGCCGTACAGGGGAACTATGGCTACACCTTC.